This T cell receptor beta chain stems from a study of blood T cell repertoires in COVID-19 (dated by TCRdb to 2018 to 2020). As for the study more broadly: The collaborator samples originated in the United States, Italy and Spain and spanned the acute and convalescent phases of COVID-19. Where available, HLA class I and class II types were obtained from metadata supplied by the sample provider rather than from assay-based typing. Subjects who had been exposed to COVID-19, were actively infected with it, or had recovered from it provided the deeply sampled blood TCRbeta repertoires that made up the dataset. The samples were drawn from two sources: the first 160 participants of the ongoing ImmuneRACE study, and some 1,300 subjects contributed by 6 global collaborators. A de-identified subject ID, COVID-19 status, age in years and sex were almost always included in the sample metadata. A freely available public database, intended as a resource for researchers studying the immune response to SARS-CoV-2, is where the repertoires were released. The material from the prospective study consisted of cDNA or gDNA derived from T cells, B-cell-depleted T cells, or PBMCs.

Participants in the prospective study were aged roughly 18 to 89 years, lived in 24 United States geographic areas, and enrolled through a virtual design. To assign participants to cohorts, the prospective study relied on clinical history that participants themselves reported in a screening survey and a study questionnaire. For ImmuneRACE Cohort 3, a participant was defined as recovered based on two consecutive negative NP/OP PCR tests, clearance by a healthcare professional, or resolution of symptoms. In the prospective study, whole blood, serum and a nasopharyngeal or oropharyngeal swab were collected from each participant by mobile phlebotomists. Additional blood draws and questionnaires over an approximately two-month period could optionally be provided by prospective study participants. Blood samples from the prospective study were shipped frozen or at room temperature prior to DNA extraction.

Notes on this clone: Its antigen is not yet known. No much larger clonotype is one base removed from it; base qualities were not supplied. The sample carries other DNA sequences with the same CDR3.

TCRbeta CDR3 regions were amplified from genomic DNA by means of the immunoSEQ Assay, a bias-controlled multiplex PCR. The paper's processing steps were these. The number of nucleated cells in each sample was estimated from the amplification of reference gene primers within the assay. Sequence reads were collapsed and filtered to measure the absolute abundance of every unique TCRbeta CDR3 rearrangement. For each sample, productive Simpson clonality was calculated as the square root of Simpson's diversity index over productive rearrangements. Drawn from immuneACCESS, this table holds only the in-frame rearrangements with V and J called that TCRdb kept. Clones are partly lost; checked studies trace under half to an unresolved V gene and leave the rest unexplained. V, J and clone size reflect that table, while D and trimming were determined from the DNA. The sample table holds more than 300,000 clones, of which over 85% were seen once. The leading ten clones occupy less than 9.5% of the sample.

Results and caveats for the whole study, not just this receptor: How much clinical and demographic metadata was included differed by source and by participant, and the metadata was provided uncurated.

The TCR originated in a woman younger than 45 who had recovered from COVID-19. Sequencing was done on a sample of PBMCs or T cells enriched from blood (not recorded which).

Here is the DNA: TGCGCCAGCAGCTTGGTTACAGGGATCAATGAAAAACTGTTTTTT. Translated, this is CASSLVTGINEKLFF. This chain is built from TRBV5-1 and TRBJ1-4, with TRBD1 tentatively as D gene (6 bases match). The junction carries 11 bases between V and J, which are trimmed by 0 bases and 5 bases respectively. Reading the germline V gene gives CDR1 SGHRS and CDR2 YFSETQ. Including the terminal cysteine and phenylalanine, the CDR3 comprises 15 residues. Only the CDR3 portion is preserved as DNA: 45 bases, with reading frame beginning at the first base.